This entry is about one T cell receptor (beta chain). The sample originates from a study of blood T cell repertoires in COVID-19. Background on the study: Sites across the United States, Italy and Spain contributed samples from acute and convalescent COVID-19. From T cells, B-cell-depleted T cells, or PBMCs came the material, which was cDNA or gDNA.

Germline V lookup: CDR1 SGHNT, CDR2 YENEEA. With 5 bases clipped from V and 5 bases from J, the junction kept 17 bases outside the gene matches. The CDR3 is 18 residues long. Participant reports of clinical history set cohort assignment. The table came from immunoSEQ multiplex PCR; TCRdb's copy has only in-frame clones and leaves some out. The data hold approximately 280,000 clones, with roughly 85% observed a single time. Sequences were obtained from PBMCs or T cells enriched from blood (not recorded which). This chain links TRBV11-3 with TRBJ2-5; 10 bases fit TRBD1. This TCR was sampled from a woman between 50 and 59 years old who had recovered from COVID-19. Here the CDR3 DNA reads TGTGCCAGCAGCCAGGGCCGTGGGACAGGGGAACGGGAGGAGACCCAGTACTTC. It codes for CASSQGRGTGEREETQYF.